This T cell receptor beta chain was sequenced in a study of PD-L1 blockade in urothelial cancer. Study information: Prior chemotherapy regimens per patient numbered 0 to 3. Analyses were performed on blood at 3 weeks after treatment start (the second dose) and at 6 weeks.

Clones were read by immunoSEQ multiplex PCR, and TCRdb kept only the in-frame ones, dropping some. Here the sample spans more than 40,000 clones, around 88% being singletons. This receptor was identified in a man aged 55-75 years with urothelial cancer. Source: PBMCs, taken around atezolizumab (anti-PD-L1) treatment.

The CDR3 loop reads CASSFGTGVGQPQHF. The CDR3 nucleotides read TGTGCCAGCAGCTTCGGGACAGGGGTAGGACAGCCCCAGCATTTT. The chain combines TRBV9 with TRBJ1-5, with TRBD1 matching 10 bases. This CDR3 has 15 amino acids. Germline loops: CDR1 SGDLS, CDR2 YYNGEE. The J segment lost 7 bases and the V segment lost 4 bases, leaving 8 bases of the junction unmatched.